This TCR beta chain appears in the sequencing data of a study of OX40 agonist ivuxolimab in advanced cancers. The overall study: An agonistic human IgG2 monoclonal antibody against OX40 (CD134) was given. Patients were approximately 80% male with ages about 23 to 80, mean 60.

CDR1 is MNHEY, CDR2 SMNVEV, per germline (reference sequence). V lost 5 bases and J 5 bases, leaving 18 bases between the germline ends. The CDR3 runs to 16 residues. TCRdb's table, derived via immunoSEQ multiplex PCR, lists solely in-frame clones and lacks some. The data show roughly 120,000 clones, around 93% seen once. With baseline, cycle 4 day 1, and cycle 7 day 1 as timepoints, blood was sampled. The source material was CD4+ or CD8+ T cells sorted from blood, sampled in a trial of the OX40 agonist ivuxolimab. The chain couples TRBV27 to TRBJ2-2; D may match TRBD1 or TRBD2 (5 bases each). This sequence originates from an adult with an advanced solid tumor such as melanoma, head and neck, liver or kidney cancer. This chain's CDR3 is CASSLQGPLPTGELFF. In nucleotides, the CDR3 is TGTGCCAGCAGTCTTCAGGGACCGCTCCCTACCGGGGAGCTGTTTTTT.